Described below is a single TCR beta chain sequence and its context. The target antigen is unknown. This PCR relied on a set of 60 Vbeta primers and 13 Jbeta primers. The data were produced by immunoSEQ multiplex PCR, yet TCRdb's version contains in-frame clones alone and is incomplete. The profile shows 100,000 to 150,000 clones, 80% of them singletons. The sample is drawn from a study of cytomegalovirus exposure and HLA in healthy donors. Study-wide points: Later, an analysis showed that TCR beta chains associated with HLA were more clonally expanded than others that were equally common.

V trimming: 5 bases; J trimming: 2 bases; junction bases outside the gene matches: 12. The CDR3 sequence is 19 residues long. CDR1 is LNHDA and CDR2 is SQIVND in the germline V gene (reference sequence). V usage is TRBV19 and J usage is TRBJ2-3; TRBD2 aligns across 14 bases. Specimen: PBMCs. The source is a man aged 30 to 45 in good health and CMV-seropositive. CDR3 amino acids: CASSSGLAGGAPLTDTQYF. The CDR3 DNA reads TGTGCCAGTAGTTCCGGACTAGCGGGGGGCGCTCCCCTCACAGATACGCAGTATTTT. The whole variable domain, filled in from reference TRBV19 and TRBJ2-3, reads DGGITQSPKYLFRKEGQNVTLSCEQNLNHDAMYWYRQDPGQGLRLIYYSQIVNDFQKGDIAEGYSVSREKKESFPLTVTSAQKNPTAFYLCASSSGLAGGAPLTDTQYFGPGTRLTVL.